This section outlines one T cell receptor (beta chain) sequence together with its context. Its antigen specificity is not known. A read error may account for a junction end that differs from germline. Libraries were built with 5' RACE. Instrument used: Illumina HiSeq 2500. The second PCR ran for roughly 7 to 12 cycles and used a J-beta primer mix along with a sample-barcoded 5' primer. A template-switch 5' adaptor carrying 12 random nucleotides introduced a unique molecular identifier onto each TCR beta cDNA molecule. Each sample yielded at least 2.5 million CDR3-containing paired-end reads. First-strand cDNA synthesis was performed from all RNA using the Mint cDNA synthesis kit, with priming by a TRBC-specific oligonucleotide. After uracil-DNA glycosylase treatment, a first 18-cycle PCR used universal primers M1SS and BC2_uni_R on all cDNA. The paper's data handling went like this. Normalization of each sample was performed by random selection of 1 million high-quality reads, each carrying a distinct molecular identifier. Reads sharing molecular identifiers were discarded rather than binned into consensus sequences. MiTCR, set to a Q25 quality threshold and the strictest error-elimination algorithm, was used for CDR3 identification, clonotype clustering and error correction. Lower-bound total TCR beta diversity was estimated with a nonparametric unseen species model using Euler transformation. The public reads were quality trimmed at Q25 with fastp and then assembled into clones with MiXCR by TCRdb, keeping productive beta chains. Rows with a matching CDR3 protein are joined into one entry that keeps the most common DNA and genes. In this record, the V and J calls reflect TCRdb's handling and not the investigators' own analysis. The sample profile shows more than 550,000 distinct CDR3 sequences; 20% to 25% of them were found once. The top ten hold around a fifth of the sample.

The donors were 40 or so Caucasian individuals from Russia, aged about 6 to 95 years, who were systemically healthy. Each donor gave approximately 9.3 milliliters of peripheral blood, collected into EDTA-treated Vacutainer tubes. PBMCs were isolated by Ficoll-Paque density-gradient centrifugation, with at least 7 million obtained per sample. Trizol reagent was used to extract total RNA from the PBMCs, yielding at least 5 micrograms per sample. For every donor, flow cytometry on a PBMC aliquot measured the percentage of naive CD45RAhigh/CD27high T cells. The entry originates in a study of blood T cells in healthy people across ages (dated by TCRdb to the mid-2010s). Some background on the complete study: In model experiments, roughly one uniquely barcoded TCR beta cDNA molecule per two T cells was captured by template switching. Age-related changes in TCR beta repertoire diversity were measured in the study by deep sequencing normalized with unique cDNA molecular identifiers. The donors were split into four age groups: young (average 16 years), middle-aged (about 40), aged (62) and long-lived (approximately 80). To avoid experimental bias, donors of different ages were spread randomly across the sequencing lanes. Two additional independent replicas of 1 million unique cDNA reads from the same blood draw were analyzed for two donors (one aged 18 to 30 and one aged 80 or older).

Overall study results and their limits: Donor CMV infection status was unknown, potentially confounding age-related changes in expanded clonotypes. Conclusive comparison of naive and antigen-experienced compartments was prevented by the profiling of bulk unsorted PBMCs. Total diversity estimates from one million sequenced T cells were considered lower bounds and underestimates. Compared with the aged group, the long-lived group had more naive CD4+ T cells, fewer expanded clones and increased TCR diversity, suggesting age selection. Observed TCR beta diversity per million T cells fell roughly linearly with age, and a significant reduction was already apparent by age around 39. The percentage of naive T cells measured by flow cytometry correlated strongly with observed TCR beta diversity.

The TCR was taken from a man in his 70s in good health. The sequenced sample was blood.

The base sequence is TGCAGTGCAAACGACCGGACGGGGGACTATGGCTACACTTTC. This is translated as CSANDRTGDYGYTF. The chain joins TRBV20-1 to TRBJ1-2; a tentative D call is TRBD1 (5 bases match). The CDR3 starts with the cysteine, ends with the phenylalanine, and has 14 residues. Only the CDR3 DNA stays, 42 bases, in frame from base 1. Looking up the germline V gene (reference sequence) yields CDR1 DFQATT and CDR2 SNEGSKA.